This T cell receptor beta chain was documented in a study of CD8+CD57+ T cells in acquired aplastic anemia. Study overall: Roughly 9.9 million reads, on average, were obtained for CD4+ cells from healthy donors. General study results and limits: Found in both controls and patients were almost 30 CD8+ CDR3 sequences.

This clonotype was detected only a few times. Its antigen is still unknown. According to the study, genomic DNA was the template for TCR beta VDJ and CDR3 profiling. TCRdb passed the reads through MiXCR, listing each CDR3 protein once. In the table there are about 180,000 distinct CDR3 sequences, about half of which are singletons. The germline V gene encodes CDR1 DFQATT and CDR2 SNEGSKA (reference sequence). The CDR3 is 13 residues long. Trimming took off 6 bases at V and 5 bases at J, with 16 bases between the two ends. The specimen sequenced was sorted CD4+, CD8+, or CD8+CD57+ T cells (not recorded which) from PBMCs. The chain carries TRBV20-1 and TRBJ1-2; D unclear. The origin of this receptor is a human donor in good health. CDR3 nucleotide sequence: TGCAGTGCCCCGATCCGGGGAAGGTATGGCTACACCTTC. Its translation: CSAPIRGRYGYTF.